What follows are 30 T cell receptor beta chains derived from one specimen sequenced in a study of shared clonotypes between healthy human individuals. TCRdb's table, derived via immunoSEQ multiplex PCR, lists solely in-frame clones and lacks some. The top ten hold more than 0.1% of the sample, which has about 2 million clones, roughly 94% seen once. Sequenced input: naive CD4+ T cells sorted from blood. Subset: CD45RA+ positively selected. These TCRs come from a man in his late teens or twenties in good health.

V and J are TRBV29-1 and TRBJ2-1; 10 positions agree with TRBD2. The J segment lost 6 bases and the V segment lost 1 base, leaving 6 bases of the junction unmatched. The CDR3 has 15 amino acids. Germline V gene sequence: CDR1 SQVTM, CDR2 ANQGSEA. The CDR3 is CSVEVGSGRPNEQFF. DNA for the CDR3: TGCAGCGTTGAAGTAGGTAGCGGGAGGCCCAATGAGCAGTTCTTC.

This clone was detected only once. The chain couples TRBV7-2 to TRBJ2-5; possibly TRBD2 for D (6 bases). This CDR3 spans 15 amino acids. Germline loops: CDR1 SGHTA, CDR2 FQGNSA. V dropped 7 bases and J dropped 2 bases, with 17 bases sitting between them. The CDR3 DNA sequence: TGTGCCAGCACCAACCCGGGTAGCGGTCAAGAGACCCAGTACTTC. It encodes CASTNPGSGQETQYF.

The genes are TRBV28 and TRBJ2-7, with 8 bases matching TRBD1. This CDR3 comprises 16 residues. Germline V gene data show CDR1 as MDHEN and CDR2 as SYDVKM. J lost 0 bases, V lost 6 bases, and 10 bases had no gene match. The CDR3 DNA sequence: TGTGCCAGCAGACCGCCGGGACAGGCGAGCTCCTACGAGCAGTACTTC. This sequence encodes CASRPPGQASSYEQYF.

The chain carries TRBV6-1 and TRBJ1-5, with TRBD1 matching over 11 bases. The CDR3 is 15 amino acids. The ends lost 3 bases at V and 7 bases at J; junction bases unmatched: 5. The germline V gene encodes CDR1 MNHNS and CDR2 SASEGT. CDR3 coding DNA: TGTGCCAGCAGTGAGGGGACAGGGGGATGGCAGCCCCAGCATTTT. Residues: CASSEGTGGWQPQHF.

This sequence joins TRBV20-1 and TRBJ2-7; no clear D gene. This CDR3 spans 11 amino acids. Germline V CDR1 and CDR2: DFQATT, SNEGSKA (reference sequence). Trimming removed 0 bases at V and 10 bases at J, with 10 bases between. The CDR3 loop is CSARDRIRQYF. DNA for the CDR3: TGCAGTGCTAGAGATCGGATTAGACAGTACTTC.

The chain combines TRBV2 with TRBJ2-2; TRBD1 aligns across 11 bases. The V segment lost 6 bases and the J segment 3 bases; nucleotides outside the gene matches: 6. The CDR3 sequence is 16 residues long. Per the germline V gene, CDR1 is SNHLY and CDR2 is FYNNEI. In DNA form, the CDR3 reads TGTGCCAGCAGAGTACCGGGACAGGGGGACACCGGGGAGCTGTTTTTT. Its translation is CASRVPGQGDTGELFF.

V gene TRBV27 combines with J gene TRBJ2-7; TRBD2 aligns across 8 bases. Trimming took 8 bases from V and 2 from J; bases not matched to a gene: 14. The CDR3 length is 16 residues. Germline V gene data show CDR1 as MNHEY and CDR2 as SMNVEV (reference sequence). DNA of the CDR3: TGTGCCAGCCCCGGTCTAGCGGGCCAACTCACCTACGAGCAGTACTTC. Protein sequence: CASPGLAGQLTYEQYF.

The V call is TRBV28, the J call TRBJ2-2; a weak D match, TRBD2 (6 bases). The CDR3 loop spans 14 amino acids. V was trimmed by 8 bases and J by 4 bases, leaving 14 bases between them. Germline V gene sequence: CDR1 MDHEN, CDR2 SYDVKM. The CDR3 spells CASSSGGATGELFF. The CDR3 DNA is TGTGCCAGCTCTTCAGGAGGGGCCACCGGGGAGCTGTTTTTT. The full variable domain, in which reference TRBV28 and TRBJ2-2 provide the parts outside the CDR3, is DVKVTQSSRYLVKRTGEKVFLECVQDMDHENMFWYRQDPGLGLRLIYFSYDVKMKEKGDIPEGYSVSREKKERFSLILESASTNQTSMYLCASSSGGATGELFFGEGSRLTVL.

The V and J genes are TRBV2 and TRBJ1-1; 8 nucleotides align to TRBD1. This CDR3 region has 13 residues. The germline V gene encodes CDR1 SNHLY and CDR2 FYNNEI. The V segment lost 6 bases and the J segment 5 bases; nucleotides outside the gene matches: 5. CDR3 in DNA: TGTGCCAGCAGCCAGGGGGCTGGGACTGAAGCTTTCTTT. Amino acid sequence: CASSQGAGTEAFF.

The rearrangement joins TRBV2 to TRBJ2-6, with D tentatively TRBD1 (5 bases). Trimming cost V 6 bases and J 0 bases, with 9 bases left between them. The CDR3 runs to 15 residues. Germline CDR1 is SNHLY and CDR2 is FYNNEI. The CDR3 is CASRQAPSGANVLTF. Here the CDR3 DNA reads TGTGCCAGCAGACAGGCCCCCTCTGGGGCCAACGTCCTGACTTTC. Supplemented by reference TRBV2 and TRBJ2-6, the full variable domain reads EPEVTQTPSHQVTQMGQEVILRCVPISNHLYFYWYRQILGQKVEFLVSFYNNEISEKSEIFDDQFSVERPDGSNFTLKIRSTKLEDSAMYFCASRQAPSGANVLTFGAGSRLTVL.

V usage is TRBV5-1 and J usage is TRBJ2-7; D remains unclear. This CDR3 is 14 amino acids long. V was pared by 3 bases and J by 0 bases, with 10 bases between. In germline, CDR1 is SGHRS, CDR2 YFSETQ. The CDR3 protein is CASSSSGASYEQYF. For the CDR3, the DNA is TGCGCCAGCAGCTCCTCAGGAGCCTCCTACGAGCAGTACTTC.

This chain links TRBV7-9 with TRBJ2-1; D is perhaps TRBD1 or TRBD2 (6 bases each). The germline CDR1 and CDR2 sequences are SEHNR and FQNEAQ (reference sequence). V lost 5 bases, J lost 4 bases, and 18 bases lay in between. The CDR3 runs 16 residues. The DNA of the CDR3 is TGTGCCAGCAGCCGTACGGGGGCCCTGACTTACAATGAGCAGTTCTTC. Encoded protein: CASSRTGALTYNEQFF. Based on the CDR3 plus reference TRBV7-9 and TRBJ2-1, the full variable domain is DTGVSQNPRHKITKRGQNVTFRCDPISEHNRLYWYRQTLGQGPEFLTYFQNEAQLEKSRLLSDRFSAERPKGSFSTLEIQRTEQGDSAMYLCASSRTGALTYNEQFFGPGTRLTVL.

With regard to this clone: The junction departs from germline at one end; a sequencing error may be responsible. The rearrangement uses TRBV7-7 and TRBJ2-5; no definite D call. This CDR3 is 13 amino acids long. In germline, CDR1 is SSHAT, CDR2 FNYEAQ (reference sequence). The CDR3 sequence is CASSSGSQETQYF. DNA for the CDR3: TGTGCTAGCAGCTCAGGAAGCCAAGAGACCCAGTACTTC.

This clone was observed once. The V gene is TRBV10-3, the J gene TRBJ2-1; a weak D match, TRBD2 (6 bases). The V end was cut by 10 bases, the J end by 8 bases, with 18 bases between. Germline assignment: CDR1 ENHRY and CDR2 SYGVKD. This CDR3 spans 13 amino acids. CDR3 sequence (DNA): TGTGCCACCCAGCGGGCCCAAAGCGATGAGCAGTTCTTC. Translation gives CATQRAQSDEQFF.

V and J are TRBV19 and TRBJ1-1, with TRBD1 identical over 7 bases. CDR3 size: 14 residues. Trimming took 6 bases from V and 3 from J; bases not matched to a gene: 7. The germline V gene has CDR1 LNHDA and CDR2 SQIVND (reference sequence). The DNA of the CDR3 is TGTGCCAGTAGCAAGGGGGCCATGGACACTGAAGCTTTCTTT. It is translated as CASSKGAMDTEAFF.

The CDR3 loop reads CASSRIWGVSYEQYF. CDR3 DNA sequence: TGTGCCAGCAGCCGTATATGGGGGGTCTCCTACGAGCAGTACTTC. V and J are TRBV27 and TRBJ2-7; a possible D gene is TRBD2 (6 bases). The germline V and J ends were trimmed by 6 bases and 0 bases, with 15 bases remaining between them. The CDR3 consists of 15 residues. Germline V gene lookup returns CDR1 MNHEY and CDR2 SMNVEV (reference sequence).

The V call is TRBV6-1, the J call TRBJ1-5, with a weak D call TRBD1 (6 bases). The germline V gene encodes CDR1 MNHNS and CDR2 SASEGT. The CDR3 extends over 14 amino acids. V lost 4 bases, J lost 4 bases, and 11 bases lay in between. CDR3 sequence reads: CASSAGVGNQPQHF. In DNA form, the CDR3 reads TGTGCCAGCAGTGCAGGGGTTGGGAATCAGCCCCAGCATTTT.

The chain uses TRBV4-1 and TRBJ2-3, with no clear D. Deletions cut 2 bases from V and 2 bases from J, with 5 bases between. Germline CDR1 and CDR2: MGHRA and YSYEKL. The CDR3 has 13 amino acids. The CDR3 bases are TGCGCCAGCAGCCAACAACACACAGATACGCAGTATTTT. This codes for CASSQQHTDTQYF.

The J gene is TRBJ2-1, the V gene TRBV27; D is unresolved. Between the trimmed V and J ends, which lost 6 bases and 5 bases, there was a span of 11 bases. CDR1 and CDR2 from the germline V gene are MNHEY and SMNVEV (reference sequence). This CDR3 contains 13 residues. As DNA, the CDR3 is TGTGCCAGCAGCCCCTTAGTGGACAATGAGCAGTTCTTC. Translating it yields CASSPLVDNEQFF.

The rearrangement joins TRBV11-2 to TRBJ1-2; D unresolved. This CDR3 is built from 13 residues. V was pared by 0 bases and J by 7 bases, with 9 bases between. The V gene's germline CDR1 is SGHAT and CDR2 FQNNGV. CDR3 nucleotide sequence: TGTGCCAGCAGCTTAGAGTATTCTCGTGGCTACACCTTC. This codes for CASSLEYSRGYTF.

V is TRBV7-9 and J is TRBJ2-5, with D possibly being TRBD2 (5 bases). The germline gives CDR1 SEHNR, CDR2 FQNEAQ (reference sequence). This CDR3 spans 15 amino acids. Trimming shortened V by 0 bases and J by 4 bases, and 12 bases separated the two germline ends. For the CDR3, the DNA is TGTGCCAGCAGCTTAGCAGGGTTAGAGGGAGAGACCCAGTACTTC. Translating gives CASSLAGLEGETQYF.

This clone was recorded only once. DNA for the CDR3: TGTGCCAGCAGCGCGTCGACAGCACTAAATCAGCCCCAGCATTTT. This codes for CASSASTALNQPQHF. This chain connects TRBV2 to TRBJ1-5; a possible D gene is TRBD1 (5 bases). Germline V lookup: CDR1 SNHLY, CDR2 FYNNEI. The CDR3 runs 15 residues. The V end was cut by 6 bases, the J end by 4 bases, with 16 bases between.

V is TRBV5-1 and J is TRBJ2-3, with 8 bases that match TRBD2. Looked up from germline, CDR1 is SGHRS and CDR2 is YFSETQ. Trimming at V came to 4 bases and at J to 2 bases, leaving 3 bases not matched to a gene. There are 14 residues in the CDR3. CDR3 region: CASSPGGITDTQYF. CDR3 nucleotides: TGCGCCAGCAGCCCGGGGGGGATCACAGATACGCAGTATTTT.

V usage is TRBV11-3 and J usage is TRBJ1-3, with 8 bases aligning to TRBD1. The CDR3 runs 14 residues. The V gene's germline CDR1 is SGHNT and CDR2 YENEEA. The trim removed 5 bases at V and 0 bases at J, leaving 0 bases unmatched. CDR3: CASSDRGSGNTIYF. CDR3 DNA sequence: TGTGCCAGCAGCGACAGGGGCTCTGGAAACACCATATATTTT.

Only one count was recorded for this clone. The chain recombines TRBV7-9 with TRBJ2-2; D may be TRBD2 (5 bases). Trimming took 8 bases from V and 4 from J, leaving 14 bases between them. Germline assignment: CDR1 SEHNR and CDR2 FQNEAQ (reference sequence). The CDR3 is 14 residues long. CDR3 region: CASPFSDRTGELFF. The CDR3 DNA sequence: TGTGCCAGCCCCTTTAGCGATCGCACCGGGGAGCTGTTTTTT.

V gene TRBV18 combines with J gene TRBJ2-1, with D tentatively TRBD1 (6 bases). The length of the CDR3 is 16 residues. Germline values: CDR1 KGHSH, CDR2 LQKENI. V gave up 0 bases and J gave up 1 base, with 10 bases separating them. CDR3 amino acids: CASSPPDSLSYNEQFF. The CDR3 nucleotides read TGTGCCAGCTCACCACCGGACAGCCTTTCCTACAATGAGCAGTTCTTC.

This CDR3 reads CASRPGGQGFNQPQHF. The CDR3 DNA reads as TGCGCCAGCAGACCGGGGGGACAGGGTTTTAATCAGCCCCAGCATTTT. The gene calls are TRBV4-1 and TRBJ1-5; TRBD1 matches 9 bases. This CDR3 is 16 amino acids long. Germline V gives CDR1 MGHRA, CDR2 YSYEKL. J gave up 4 bases and V 6 bases, and 10 bases lay outside the gene matches.

This clone was recorded once. The chain couples TRBV2 to TRBJ2-5, with D uncertain. CDR1 is SNHLY and CDR2 is FYNNEI in the germline V gene. CDR3 length: 13 residues. Trimming removed 6 bases at V and 0 bases at J, with 8 bases between. The CDR3 region has the DNA TGTGCCAGCAGACCGTGGGACCAAGAGACCCAGTACTTC. This translates into CASRPWDQETQYF.

J is TRBJ1-4 and V is TRBV2; TRBD1 might be the D (6 bases). The V gene lost 7 bases and the J gene lost 3 bases, with 12 bases spanning the gap. The CDR3 loop spans 14 amino acids. Germline V CDR1 and CDR2: SNHLY, FYNNEI. The CDR3: CASTAGTPNEKLFF. The CDR3 DNA follows: TGTGCCAGCACTGCCGGGACACCTAATGAAAAACTGTTTTTT.

V is TRBV5-4 and J is TRBJ2-5, with D perhaps TRBD1 (6 bases). Trimming took off 0 bases at V and 2 bases at J, with 11 bases between the two ends. Germline V gene data show CDR1 as SGHNT and CDR2 as YYREEE (reference sequence). CDR3 length: 15 amino acids. CDR3 DNA sequence: TGTGCCAGCAGCTTGGTTATGACAGGTCAAGAGACCCAGTACTTC. It specifies CASSLVMTGQETQYF.